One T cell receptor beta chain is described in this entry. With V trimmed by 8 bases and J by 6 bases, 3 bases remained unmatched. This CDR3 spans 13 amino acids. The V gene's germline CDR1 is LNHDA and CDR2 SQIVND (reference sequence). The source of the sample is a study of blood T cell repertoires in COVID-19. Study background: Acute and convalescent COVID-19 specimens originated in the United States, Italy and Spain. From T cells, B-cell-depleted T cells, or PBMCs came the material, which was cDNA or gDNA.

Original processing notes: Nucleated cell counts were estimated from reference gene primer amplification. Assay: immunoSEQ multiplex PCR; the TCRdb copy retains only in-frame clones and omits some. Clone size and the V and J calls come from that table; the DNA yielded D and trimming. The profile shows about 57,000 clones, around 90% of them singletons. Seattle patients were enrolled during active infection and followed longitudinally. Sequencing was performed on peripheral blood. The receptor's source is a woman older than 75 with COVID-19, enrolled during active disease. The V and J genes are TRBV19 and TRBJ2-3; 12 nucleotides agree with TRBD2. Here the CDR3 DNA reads TGTGCCAGTCGGACTAGCGGGGCCGATACGCAGTATTTT. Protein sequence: CASRTSGADTQYF.